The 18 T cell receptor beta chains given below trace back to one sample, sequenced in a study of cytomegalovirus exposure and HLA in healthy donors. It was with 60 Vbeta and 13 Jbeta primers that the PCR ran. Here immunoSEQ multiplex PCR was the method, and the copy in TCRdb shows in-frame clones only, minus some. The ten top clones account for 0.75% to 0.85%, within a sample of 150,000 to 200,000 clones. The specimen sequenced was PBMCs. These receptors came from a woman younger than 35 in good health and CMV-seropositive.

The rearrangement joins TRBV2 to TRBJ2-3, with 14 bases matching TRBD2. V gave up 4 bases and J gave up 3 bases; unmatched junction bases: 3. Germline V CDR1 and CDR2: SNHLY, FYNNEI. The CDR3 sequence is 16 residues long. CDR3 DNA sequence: TGTGCCAGCAGTGGTTGGACTAGCGGGGGGACAGATACGCAGTATTTT. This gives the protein CASSGWTSGGTDTQYF.

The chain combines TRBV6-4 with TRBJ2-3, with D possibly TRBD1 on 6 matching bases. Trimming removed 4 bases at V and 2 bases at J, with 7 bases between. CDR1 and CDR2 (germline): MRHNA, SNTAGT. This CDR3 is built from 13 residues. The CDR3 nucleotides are TGTGCCAGCAGTGGGGGGCCCACAGATACGCAGTATTTT. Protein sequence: CASSGGPTDTQYF.

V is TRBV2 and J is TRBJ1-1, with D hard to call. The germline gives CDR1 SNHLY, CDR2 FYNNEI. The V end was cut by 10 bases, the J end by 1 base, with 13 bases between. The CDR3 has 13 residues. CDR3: CATSSAENTEAFF. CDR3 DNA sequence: TGTGCCACCAGCAGTGCGGAGAACACTGAAGCTTTCTTT.

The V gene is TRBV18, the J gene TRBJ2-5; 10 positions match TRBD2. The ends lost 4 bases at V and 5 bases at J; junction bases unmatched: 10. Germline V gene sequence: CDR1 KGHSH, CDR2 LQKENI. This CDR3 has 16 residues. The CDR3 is CASSQLIAGGGETQYF. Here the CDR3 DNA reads TGTGCCAGCTCACAACTTATAGCGGGAGGAGGCGAGACCCAGTACTTC.

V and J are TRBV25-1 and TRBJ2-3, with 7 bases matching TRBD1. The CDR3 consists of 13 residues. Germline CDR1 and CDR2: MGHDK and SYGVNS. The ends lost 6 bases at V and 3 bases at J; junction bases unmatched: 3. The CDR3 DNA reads TGTGCCAGCAGGCGACAGGGAACAGATACGCAGTATTTT. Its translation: CASRRQGTDTQYF.

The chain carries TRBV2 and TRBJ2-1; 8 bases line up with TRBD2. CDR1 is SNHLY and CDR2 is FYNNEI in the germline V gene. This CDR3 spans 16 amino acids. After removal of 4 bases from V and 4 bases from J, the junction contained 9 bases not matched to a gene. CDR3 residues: CASSGFTSGFYNEQFF. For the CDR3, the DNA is TGTGCCAGCAGTGGTTTCACTAGCGGATTTTACAATGAGCAGTTCTTC.

The CDR3 region has the DNA TGTGCCAGCAGCCCGGGACTAGCGGAGGGGAGCGGGGAGCTGTTTTTT. It encodes CASSPGLAEGSGELFF. The chain couples TRBV7-8 to TRBJ2-2; 11 nucleotides match TRBD2. The CDR3 runs to 16 residues. Germline V CDR1 and CDR2: SGHVS, FQNEAQ. Germline trimming cut 5 bases from V and 7 bases from J; bases unmatched to any gene: 9.

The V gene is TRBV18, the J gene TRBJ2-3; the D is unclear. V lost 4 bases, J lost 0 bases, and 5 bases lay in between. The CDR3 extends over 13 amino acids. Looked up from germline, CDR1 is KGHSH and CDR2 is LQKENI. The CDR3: CASSQSSTDTQYF. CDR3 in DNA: TGTGCCAGCTCACAATCTAGCACAGATACGCAGTATTTT.

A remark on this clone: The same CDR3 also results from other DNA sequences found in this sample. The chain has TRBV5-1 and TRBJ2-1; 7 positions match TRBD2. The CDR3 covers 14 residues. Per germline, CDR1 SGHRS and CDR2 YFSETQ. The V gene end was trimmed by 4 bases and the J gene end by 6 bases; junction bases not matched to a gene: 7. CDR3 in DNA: TGCGCCAGCAGCCTGGTGTTAGCGGGCAATGAGCAGTTCTTC. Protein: CASSLVLAGNEQFF.

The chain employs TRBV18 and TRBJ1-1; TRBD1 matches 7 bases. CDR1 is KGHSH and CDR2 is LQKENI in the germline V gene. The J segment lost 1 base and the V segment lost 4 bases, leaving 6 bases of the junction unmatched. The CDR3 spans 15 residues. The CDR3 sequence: CASSRRQGRNTEAFF. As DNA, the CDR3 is TGTGCCAGCTCACGACGACAGGGAAGGAACACTGAAGCTTTCTTT.

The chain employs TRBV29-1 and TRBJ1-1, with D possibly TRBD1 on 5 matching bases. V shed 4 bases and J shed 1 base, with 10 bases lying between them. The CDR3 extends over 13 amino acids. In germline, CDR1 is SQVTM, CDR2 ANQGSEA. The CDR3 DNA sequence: TGCAGCGTTGCAAAAGGGGAGAACACTGAAGCTTTCTTT. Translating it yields CSVAKGENTEAFF.

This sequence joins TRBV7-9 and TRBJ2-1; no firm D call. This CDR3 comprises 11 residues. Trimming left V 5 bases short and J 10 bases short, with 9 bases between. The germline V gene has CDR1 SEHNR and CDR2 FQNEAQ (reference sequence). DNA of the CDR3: TGTGCCAGCAGCGAAGAAGCCGAGCAGTTCTTC. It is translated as CASSEEAEQFF.

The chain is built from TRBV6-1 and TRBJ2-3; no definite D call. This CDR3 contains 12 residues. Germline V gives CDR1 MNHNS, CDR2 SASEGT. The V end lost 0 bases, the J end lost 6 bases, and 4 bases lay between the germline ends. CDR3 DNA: TGTGCCAGCAGTGAAGCCGTGGATACGCAGTATTTT. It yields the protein CASSEAVDTQYF.

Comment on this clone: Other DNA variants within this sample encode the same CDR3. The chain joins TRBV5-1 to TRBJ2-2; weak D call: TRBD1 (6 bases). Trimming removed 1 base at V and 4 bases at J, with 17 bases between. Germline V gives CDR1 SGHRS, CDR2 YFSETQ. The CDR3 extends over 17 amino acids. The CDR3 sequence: CASSLRGQGLSTGELFF. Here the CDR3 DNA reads TGCGCCAGCAGCTTGAGAGGGCAGGGGTTAAGCACCGGGGAGCTGTTTTTT. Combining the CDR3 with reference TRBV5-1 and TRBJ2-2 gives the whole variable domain KAGVTQTPRYLIKTRGQQVTLSCSPISGHRSVSWYQQTPGQGLQFLFEYFSETQRNKGNFPGRFSGRQFSNSRSEMNVSTLELGDSALYLCASSLRGQGLSTGELFFGEGSRLTVL.

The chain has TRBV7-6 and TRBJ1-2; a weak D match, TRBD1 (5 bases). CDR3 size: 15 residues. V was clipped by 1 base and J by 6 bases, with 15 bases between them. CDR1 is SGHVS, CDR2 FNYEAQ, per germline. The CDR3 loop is CASSLDGGDANGYTF. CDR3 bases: TGTGCCAGCAGCTTAGACGGGGGGGACGCGAATGGCTACACCTTC.

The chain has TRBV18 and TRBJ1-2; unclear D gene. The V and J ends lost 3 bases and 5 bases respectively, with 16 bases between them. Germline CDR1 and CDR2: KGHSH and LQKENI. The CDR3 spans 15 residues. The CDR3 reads CASSPPLRSAYGYTF. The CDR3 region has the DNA TGTGCCAGCTCACCCCCCCTACGCTCCGCATATGGCTACACCTTC. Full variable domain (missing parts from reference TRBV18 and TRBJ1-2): NAGVMQNPRHLVRRRGQEARLRCSPMKGHSHVYWYRQLPEEGLKFMVYLQKENIIDESGMPKERFSAEFPKEGPSILRIQQVVRGDSAAYFCASSPPLRSAYGYTFGSGTRLTVV.

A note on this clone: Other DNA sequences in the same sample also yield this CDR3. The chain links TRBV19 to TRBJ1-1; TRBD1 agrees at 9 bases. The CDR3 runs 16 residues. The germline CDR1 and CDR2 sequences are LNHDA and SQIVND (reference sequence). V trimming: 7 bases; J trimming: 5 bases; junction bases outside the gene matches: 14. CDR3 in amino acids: CASKRGGTGISTEAFF. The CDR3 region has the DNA TGTGCCAGTAAAAGGGGTGGGACAGGGATATCTACTGAAGCTTTCTTT. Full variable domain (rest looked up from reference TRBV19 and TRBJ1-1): DGGITQSPKYLFRKEGQNVTLSCEQNLNHDAMYWYRQDPGQGLRLIYYSQIVNDFQKGDIAEGYSVSREKKESFPLTVTSAQKNPTAFYLCASKRGGTGISTEAFFGQGTRLTVV.

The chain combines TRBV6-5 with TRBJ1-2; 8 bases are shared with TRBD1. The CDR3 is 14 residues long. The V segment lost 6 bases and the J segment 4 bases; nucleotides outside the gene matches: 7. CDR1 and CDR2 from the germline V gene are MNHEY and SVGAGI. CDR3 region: CASRGTGTGYGYTF. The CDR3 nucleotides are TGTGCCAGCAGGGGAACCGGGACAGGCTATGGCTACACCTTC.